This TCR beta chain stems from a study of blood T cell repertoires in COVID-19. Whole-study context: Italy, Spain and the United States were the sources of the convalescent and acute COVID-19 samples. PBMCs, B-cell-depleted T cells, or T cells provided the cDNA or gDNA that made up the material.

Germline-derived CDR1 and CDR2 are SNHLY and FYNNEI. Trimming stripped 2 bases from V and 4 bases from J, with 10 bases between. This CDR3 region has 14 residues. In the study's own analysis: Estimation of nucleated cell counts was performed using reference gene primer amplification. The table came from immunoSEQ multiplex PCR; TCRdb's copy has only in-frame clones and leaves some out. V, J and clone size are those of that table, while D and trimming were read from the DNA. Here the sample spans fewer than 600,000 clones, 88% being singletons. Cohorts were determined from participant-reported clinical history.

The sequence was collected from a woman aged 35 to 49 who had recovered from COVID-19. Sequenced material: PBMCs or T cells enriched from blood (not recorded which). The J gene is TRBJ2-3, the V gene TRBV2, with D perhaps TRBD2 (5 bases). The CDR3 nucleotides are TGTGCCAGCAGTGAATGGGGAGATTCAGATACGCAGTATTTT. This codes for CASSEWGDSDTQYF.